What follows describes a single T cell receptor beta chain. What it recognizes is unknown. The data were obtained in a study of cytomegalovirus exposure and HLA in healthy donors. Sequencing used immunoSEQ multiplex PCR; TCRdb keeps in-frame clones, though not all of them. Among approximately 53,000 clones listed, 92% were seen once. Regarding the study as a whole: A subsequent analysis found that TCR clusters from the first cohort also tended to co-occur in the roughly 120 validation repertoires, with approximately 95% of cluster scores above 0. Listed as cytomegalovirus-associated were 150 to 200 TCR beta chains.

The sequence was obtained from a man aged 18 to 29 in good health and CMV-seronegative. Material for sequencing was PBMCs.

For the CDR3, the DNA is TGTGCCAGCTCACAAGGACAGGTTAATGGCTACACCTTC. It specifies CASSQGQVNGYTF. The V gene is TRBV18, the J gene TRBJ1-2; TRBD1 aligns across 7 bases. V was pared by 4 bases and J by 6 bases, with 5 bases of the junction left unmatched. The germline CDR1 and CDR2 sequences are KGHSH and LQKENI. This CDR3 has 13 amino acids.